A selection of T cell receptor beta chains follows, all from one sample in a study of T cell responses to AZD1222 COVID-19 vaccine. Profiling relied on immunoSEQ multiplex PCR, and the TCRdb table lists in-frame clones only, not all of them. The repertoire holds around 190,000 clones, with 88% as singletons. The sequenced sample was peripheral blood, obtained on day 0 of AZD1222 vaccination. The receptor source for this set is an adult in good health. CDR3s include the opening cysteine and the closing phenylalanine or tryptophan. The D gene is left open where the match is weak. Clone size appears in some rows only: once, few, many, or a class for an expanded clone.

v_gene	d_gene	j_gene	abundance	CDR3aa	CDR3nt
TRBV5-6	TRBD1	TRBJ1-5	.	CASSTGTGGNQPQHF	TGTGCCAGCAGCACCGGGACAGGGGGCAATCAGCCCCAGCATTTT
TRBV10-3	TRBD1	TRBJ1-2	once	CAISVTGDYGYTF	TGTGCCATCAGTGTAACAGGGGACTATGGCTACACCTTC
TRBV2	TRBD2	TRBJ2-3	.	CASSEEVGRRGADTQYF	TGTGCCAGCAGTGAAGAGGTCGGGAGGAGAGGGGCCGATACGCAGTATTTT
TRBV5-1	TRBD1	TRBJ2-7	.	CASSLGLGTGGFYEQYF	TGCGCCAGCAGCTTGGGGCTCGGGACAGGGGGTTTCTACGAGCAGTACTTC
TRBV18	TRBD1	TRBJ2-5	once	CASFSGQGETQYF	TGTGCCAGCTTTTCGGGACAGGGGGAGACCCAGTACTTC
TRBV28	TRBD1	TRBJ2-2	.	CASSTVDRVGTGELFF	TGTGCCAGCAGCACCGTCGACAGGGTAGGCACCGGGGAGCTGTTTTTT
TRBV28	TRBD1	TRBJ2-2	.	CASRSRDRSLNTGELFF	TGTGCCAGCAGGTCCCGGGACAGGAGTTTGAACACCGGGGAGCTGTTTTTT
TRBV19	.	TRBJ1-5	few	CASSPRVLSNQPQHF	TGTGCCAGTAGCCCTCGGGTCCTGAGCAATCAGCCCCAGCATTTT
TRBV5-1	.	TRBJ2-5	.	CASSLVGERGETQYF	TGCGCCAGCAGCTTGGTTGGCGAAAGGGGAGAGACCCAGTACTTC
TRBV14	.	TRBJ1-4	.	CASSPRTVQGEKLFF	TGTGCCAGCAGCCCTCGGACAGTCCAGGGGGAAAAACTGTTTTTT
TRBV9	TRBD1	TRBJ2-1	.	CASSVGGTALSEQFF	TGTGCCAGCAGCGTAGGAGGGACAGCCCTATCGGAGCAGTTCTTC
TRBV5-1	.	TRBJ2-5	once	CASSRGLQETQYF	TGCGCCAGCAGCCGAGGACTTCAAGAGACCCAGTACTTC
TRBV20-1	TRBD2	TRBJ2-3	few	CSASVGTSGREADTQYF	TGCAGTGCTAGTGTAGGGACTAGCGGGAGGGAGGCAGATACGCAGTATTTT
TRBV3-1/TRBV3-2	.	TRBJ1-1	.	CASSQDPPKNTEAFF	TGTGCCAGCAGCCAAGACCCCCCGAAGAACACTGAAGCTTTCTTT
TRBV18	.	TRBJ1-1	.	CASSPNRPGRTEAFF	TGTGCCAGCTCACCAAATAGGCCAGGGAGGACTGAAGCTTTCTTT
TRBV7-9	TRBD1	TRBJ2-1	.	CASSLTRDRERYEQFF	TGTGCCAGCAGCTTAACCCGGGACAGAGAAAGGTATGAGCAGTTCTTC
TRBV30	TRBD2	TRBJ2-1	.	CAWRGLARNNEQFF	TGTGCCTGGCGCGGACTAGCGAGGAACAATGAGCAGTTCTTC
TRBV7-3	TRBD1	TRBJ1-1	.	CASSPPQGATEAFF	TGTGCCAGCAGCCCTCCACAGGGGGCAACTGAAGCTTTCTTT
TRBV25-1	.	TRBJ2-1	.	CASSARTTQGSYNEQFF	TGTGCCAGCAGTGCGCGGACTACTCAAGGGTCCTACAATGAGCAGTTCTTC
TRBV6-5	.	TRBJ1-5	once	CASSSPQEYQPQHF	TGTGCCAGCAGTTCCCCTCAGGAATATCAGCCCCAGCATTTT
TRBV6-5	.	TRBJ2-7	.	CASVSQGTYEQYF	TGTGCCAGCGTTTCACAGGGAACCTACGAGCAGTACTTC
TRBV5-1	.	TRBJ2-7	.	CASSLDGWGVYEQYF	TGCGCCAGCAGCTTGGACGGGTGGGGCGTCTACGAGCAGTACTTC
TRBV5-1	TRBD2	TRBJ2-3	.	CASSPDTSVVTDTQYF	TGCGCCAGCAGCCCGGATACTAGCGTCGTCACAGATACGCAGTATTTT
TRBV5-6	.	TRBJ1-1	.	CASTDKNTEAFF	TGTGCCAGCACGGACAAGAACACTGAAGCTTTCTTT
TRBV5-6	.	TRBJ2-7	.	CASSLGRDPYEQYF	TGTGCCAGCAGCTTGGGTAGGGATCCCTACGAGCAGTACTTC
TRBV10-2	.	TRBJ2-7	.	CASSESVYEQYF	TGCGCCAGCAGTGAGTCTGTTTACGAGCAGTACTTC
TRBV28	TRBD1	TRBJ1-2	.	CASLTGEHGYTF	TGTGCCAGCTTAACAGGGGAGCATGGCTACACCTTC
TRBV3-1/TRBV3-2	TRBD1	TRBJ1-5	.	CASSPGGDQPQHF	TGTGCCAGCAGCCCAGGGGGTGATCAGCCCCAGCATTTT
TRBV6-2/TRBV6-3	.	TRBJ2-1	.	CASSYGGSSYNEQFF	TGTGCCAGCAGTTACGGGGGGAGCTCCTACAATGAGCAGTTCTTC
TRBV15	.	TRBJ1-1	.	CATSRDQRAAEAFF	TGTGCCACCAGCAGAGATCAGAGGGCGGCTGAAGCTTTCTTT
TRBV6-1	.	TRBJ1-1	few	CASSEGVRQNTEAFF	TGTGCCAGCAGTGAAGGGGTTAGACAAAACACTGAAGCTTTCTTT
TRBV19	TRBD1	TRBJ1-5	.	CASSKNRGQPQHF	TGTGCCAGTAGTAAAAACAGGGGTCAGCCCCAGCATTTT
TRBV3-1/TRBV3-2	TRBD1	TRBJ2-4	.	CASSQAGTGGNIQYF	TGTGCCAGCAGCCAAGCCGGGACAGGGGGAAACATTCAGTACTTC
TRBV9	TRBD1	TRBJ1-4	.	CASSRTGQGDEKLFF	TGTGCCAGCAGCAGAACGGGACAGGGGGATGAAAAACTGTTTTTT
TRBV4-2	TRBD2	TRBJ2-1	.	CASSQDTSGGYNEQFF	TGTGCCAGCAGCCAAGATACTAGCGGGGGGTACAATGAGCAGTTCTTC
TRBV5-1	.	TRBJ1-1	.	CASSLWELNTEAFF	TGCGCCAGCAGCTTGTGGGAACTGAACACTGAAGCTTTCTTT
TRBV6-5	.	TRBJ2-7	.	CASTSEWGNYEQYF	TGTGCCAGCACCTCCGAGTGGGGGAACTACGAGCAGTACTTC
TRBV28	.	TRBJ1-2	.	CASTAALTDNYGYTF	TGTGCCAGCACCGCCGCCTTGACAGATAACTATGGCTACACCTTC
TRBV28	.	TRBJ1-2	.	CASHSSTNYGYTF	TGTGCCAGCCATTCCTCTACTAACTATGGCTACACCTTC
TRBV7-2	TRBD1	TRBJ2-7	.	CASSLDRVEDEQYF	TGTGCCAGCAGCCTTGACAGGGTGGAAGACGAGCAGTACTTC
TRBV7-9	TRBD1	TRBJ1-4	.	CASSSSGTGVTNEKLFF	TGTGCCAGCAGCTCCTCCGGGACAGGGGTAACTAATGAAAAACTGTTTTTT
TRBV9	TRBD1	TRBJ1-3	.	CASSVNPRNSDRGQSSGNTIYF	TGTGCCAGCAGCGTCAATCCCCGAAATTCGGACAGGGGGCAGAGCTCTGGAAACACCATATATTTT
TRBV10-3	TRBD2	TRBJ2-1	once	CAISELGPRGAYNEQFF	TGTGCCATCAGTGAGTTAGGACCCCGGGGGGCCTACAATGAGCAGTTCTTC
TRBV6-5	.	TRBJ1-5	.	CATREQGLEPQHF	TGTGCCACCCGGGAACAGGGCCTTGAGCCCCAGCATTTT